Listed below are T cell receptor beta chains from one sample, sequenced in a study of human T cells and chemical hapten exposure. MiXCR, run by TCRdb on the 5' RACE reads, gives a single entry per CDR3 protein. This sample carries about 81,000 distinct CDR3 sequences, more than 15% of them seen once, and the ten largest clones take about 6.8%. The receptor set was obtained from a female donor in good health. Both conserved end residues are part of each CDR3. A D gene is named only where the DNA matches it firmly. Clone size appears in some rows only: once, few, many, or a class for an expanded clone.

TGTGCCAGCAGTCTTACAGGGTTGGAAGCTTTCTTT CASSLTGLEAFF NA NA TRBV6-1 12 TRBJ1-1
TGTGCCAGCAGTTACCGCCCCGGGGTAGCGGGGGGAACGAGTGGGGCCAACGTCCTGACTTTC CASSYRPGVAGGTSGANVLTF few TRBD2 TRBV6-5 21 TRBJ2-6
TGCGCCAGCAGAAATAGCGGGGGGGCCCGGGAGACCCAGTACTTC CASRNSGGARETQYF NA TRBD2 TRBV5-1 15 TRBJ2-5
TGTGCCAGCAGTTCCGGGTTCCGAAACACCGGGGAGCTGTTTTTT CASSSGFRNTGELFF many NA TRBV28 15 TRBJ2-2
TGTGCCAGCGACTTTGGTGGGGTGGTTAGTGTCGATGAGCAGTTCTTC CASDFGGVVSVDEQFF once NA TRBV21-1 16 TRBJ2-1
TGTGCCAGCAGTTCCATACTAGTGGGGCACTACGAGCAGTACTTC CASSSILVGHYEQYF NA NA TRBV28 15 TRBJ2-7
TGTGCCAGCAGTTTTCAGGGGCCTGGCACCCATTCGAACACTGAAGCTTTCTTT CASSFQGPGTHSNTEAFF many NA TRBV6-5 18 TRBJ1-1
TGTGCCAGCAGCGCCGAGACCGGACAGGGTGACGAGCAGTACTTC CASSAETGQGDEQYF many TRBD1 TRBV9 15 TRBJ2-7
TGCAGTGCTAGAGATGCGGGACAGGGAACCTATAATTCACCCCTCCACTTT CSARDAGQGTYNSPLHF NA TRBD1 TRBV20-1 17 TRBJ1-6
TGCGCCAGCAGCCAAGCGGTTGCTGGGGCCAACGTCCTGACTTTC CASSQAVAGANVLTF NA NA TRBV4-1 15 TRBJ2-6
TGCGCCAGCAGTGAAACCCGGACAGGCCTACTTTATGGTTTCACCTATGGCTACACCTTC CASSETRTGLLYGFTYGYTF NA TRBD1 TRBV10-2 20 TRBJ1-2
TGTGCCAGCAGCTTGGTGAGGGGGGAGACCCAGTACTTC CASSLVRGETQYF NA NA TRBV5-5 13 TRBJ2-5
TGCGCCAGCAGCTTGGAGAATTCACCCCTCCACTTT CASSLENSPLHF few NA TRBV5-1 12 TRBJ1-6
TGCGCCAGCAGCCAAGATTATCTAGGCAAGGCAGATACGCAGTATTTT CASSQDYLGKADTQYF few NA TRBV4-3 16 TRBJ2-3
TGTGCCAGCAGTGAAAGATTAGCGGGGGGGATCAATGAGCAGTTCTTC CASSERLAGGINEQFF NA TRBD2 TRBV25-1 16 TRBJ2-1
TGTGCCAGCAGTAGGACAACAAACACCATATATTTT CASSRTTNTIYF many NA TRBV6-6 12 TRBJ1-3
TGTGCCAGCAGCGAACACAGGGGGCGAGAGACCCAGTACTTC CASSEHRGRETQYF few TRBD1 TRBV9 14 TRBJ2-5
TGTGCCAGCAGCTTTACTGGGTCGGTGGGGAGTGGCTACACCTTC CASSFTGSVGSGYTF NA NA TRBV2 15 TRBJ1-2